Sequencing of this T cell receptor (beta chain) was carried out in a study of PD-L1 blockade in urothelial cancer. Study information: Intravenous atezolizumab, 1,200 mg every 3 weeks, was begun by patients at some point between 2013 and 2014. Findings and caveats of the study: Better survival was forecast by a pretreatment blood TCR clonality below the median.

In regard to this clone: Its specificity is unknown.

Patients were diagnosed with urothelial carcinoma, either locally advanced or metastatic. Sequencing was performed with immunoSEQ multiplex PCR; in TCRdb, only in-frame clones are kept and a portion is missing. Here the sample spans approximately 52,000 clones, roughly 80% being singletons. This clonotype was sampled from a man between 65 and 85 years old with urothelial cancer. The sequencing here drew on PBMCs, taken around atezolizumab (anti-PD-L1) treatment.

In nucleotides, the CDR3 is TGTGCCAGCAGCCAGGCCGGGGGGGGCAATCAGCCCCAGCATTTT. Translation gives CASSQAGGGNQPQHF. V usage is TRBV4-2 and J usage is TRBJ1-5; possibly TRBD1 for D (5 bases). This CDR3 has 15 residues. CDR1 LGHNA and CDR2 YNFKEQ come from the germline V gene. V shed 3 bases and J shed 2 bases, with 11 bases lying between them.